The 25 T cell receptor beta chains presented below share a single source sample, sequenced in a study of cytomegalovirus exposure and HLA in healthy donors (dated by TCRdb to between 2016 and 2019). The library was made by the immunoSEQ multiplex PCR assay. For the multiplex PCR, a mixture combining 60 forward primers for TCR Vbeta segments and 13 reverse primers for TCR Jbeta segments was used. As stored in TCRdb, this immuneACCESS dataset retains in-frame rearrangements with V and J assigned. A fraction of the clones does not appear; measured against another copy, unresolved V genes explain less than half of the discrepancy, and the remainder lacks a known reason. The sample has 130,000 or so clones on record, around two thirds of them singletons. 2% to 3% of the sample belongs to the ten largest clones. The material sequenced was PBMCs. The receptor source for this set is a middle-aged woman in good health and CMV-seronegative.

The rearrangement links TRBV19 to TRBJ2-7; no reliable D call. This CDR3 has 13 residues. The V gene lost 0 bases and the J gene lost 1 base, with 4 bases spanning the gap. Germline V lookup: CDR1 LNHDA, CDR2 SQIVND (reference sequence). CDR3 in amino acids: CASSIDGSYEQYF. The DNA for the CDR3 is TGTGCCAGTAGTATAGACGGTTCCTACGAGCAGTACTTC.

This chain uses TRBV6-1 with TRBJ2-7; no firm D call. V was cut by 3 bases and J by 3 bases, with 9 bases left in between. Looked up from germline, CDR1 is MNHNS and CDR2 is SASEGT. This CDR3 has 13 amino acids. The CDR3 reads CASSDSTRYEQYF. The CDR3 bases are TGTGCCAGCAGTGATTCGACACGCTACGAGCAGTACTTC.

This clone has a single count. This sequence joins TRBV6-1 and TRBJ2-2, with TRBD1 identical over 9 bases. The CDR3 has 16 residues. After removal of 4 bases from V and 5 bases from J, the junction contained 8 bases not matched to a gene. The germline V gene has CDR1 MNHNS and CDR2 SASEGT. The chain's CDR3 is CASSAYPGQGTGELFF. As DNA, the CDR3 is TGTGCCAGCAGTGCCTACCCGGGACAGGGAACCGGGGAGCTGTTTTTT.

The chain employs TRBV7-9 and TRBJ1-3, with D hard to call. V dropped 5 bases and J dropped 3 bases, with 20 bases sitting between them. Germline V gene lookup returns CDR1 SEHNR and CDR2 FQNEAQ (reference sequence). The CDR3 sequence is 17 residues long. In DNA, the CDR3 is TGTGCCAGCAGCCCAGTCGAGGTCCGGGAAGTTGGAAACACCATATATTTT. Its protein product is CASSPVEVREVGNTIYF. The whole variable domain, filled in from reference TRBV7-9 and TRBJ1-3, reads DTGVSQNPRHKITKRGQNVTFRCDPISEHNRLYWYRQTLGQGPEFLTYFQNEAQLEKSRLLSDRFSAERPKGSFSTLEIQRTEQGDSAMYLCASSPVEVREVGNTIYFGEGSWLTVV.

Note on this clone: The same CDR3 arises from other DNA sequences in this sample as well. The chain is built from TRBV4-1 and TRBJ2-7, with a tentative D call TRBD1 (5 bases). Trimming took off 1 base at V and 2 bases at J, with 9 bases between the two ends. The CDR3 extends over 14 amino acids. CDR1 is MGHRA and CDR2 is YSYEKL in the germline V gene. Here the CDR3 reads CASSQGQGAYEQYF. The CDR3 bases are TGCGCCAGCAGCCAAGGCCAAGGGGCCTACGAGCAGTACTTC.

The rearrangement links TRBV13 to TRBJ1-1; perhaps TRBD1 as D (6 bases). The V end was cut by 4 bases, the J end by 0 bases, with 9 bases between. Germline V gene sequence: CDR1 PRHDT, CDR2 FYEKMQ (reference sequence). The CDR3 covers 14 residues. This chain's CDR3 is CASSWDTLNTEAFF. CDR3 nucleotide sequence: TGTGCCAGCAGCTGGGACACTTTGAACACTGAAGCTTTCTTT.

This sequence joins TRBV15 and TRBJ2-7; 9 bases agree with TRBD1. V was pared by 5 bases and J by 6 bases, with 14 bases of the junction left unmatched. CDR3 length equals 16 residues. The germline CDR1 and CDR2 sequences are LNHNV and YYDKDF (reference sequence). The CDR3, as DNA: TGTGCCACCAGCCCTGGGGGGGGACAGGGTCGTAGCGAGCAGTACTTC. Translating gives CATSPGGGQGRSEQYF. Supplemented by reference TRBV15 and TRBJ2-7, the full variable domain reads DAMVIQNPRYQVTQFGKPVTLSCSQTLNHNVMYWYQQKSSQAPKLLFHYYDKDFNNEADTPDNFQSRRPNTSFCFLDIRSPGLGDTAMYLCATSPGGGQGRSEQYFGPGTRLTVT.

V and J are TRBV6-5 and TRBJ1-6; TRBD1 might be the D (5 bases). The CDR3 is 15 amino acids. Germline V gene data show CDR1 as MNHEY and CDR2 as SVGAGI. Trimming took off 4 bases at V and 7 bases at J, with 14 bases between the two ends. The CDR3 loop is CASSWSSGLNSPLHF. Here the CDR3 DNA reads TGTGCCAGCAGTTGGTCTTCAGGGTTAAATTCACCCCTCCACTTT.

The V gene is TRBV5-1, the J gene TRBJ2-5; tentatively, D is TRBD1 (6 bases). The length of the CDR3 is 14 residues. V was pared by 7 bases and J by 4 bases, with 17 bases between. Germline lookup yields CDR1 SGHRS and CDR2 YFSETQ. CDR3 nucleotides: TGCGCCAGCGGGTTACAGGGAGAGATAGAGACCCAGTACTTC. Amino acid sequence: CASGLQGEIETQYF.

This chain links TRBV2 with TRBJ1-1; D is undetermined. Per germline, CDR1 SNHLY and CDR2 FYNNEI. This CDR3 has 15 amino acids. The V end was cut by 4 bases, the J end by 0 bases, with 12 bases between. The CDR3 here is CASSGGLGMNTEAFF. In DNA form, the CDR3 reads TGTGCCAGCAGTGGAGGGTTAGGGATGAACACTGAAGCTTTCTTT.

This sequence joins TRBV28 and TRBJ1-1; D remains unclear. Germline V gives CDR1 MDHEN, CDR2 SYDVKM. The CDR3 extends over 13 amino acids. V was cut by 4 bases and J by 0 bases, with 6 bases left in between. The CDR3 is CASSSVMNTEAFF. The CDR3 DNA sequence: TGTGCCAGCAGTTCCGTAATGAACACTGAAGCTTTCTTT.

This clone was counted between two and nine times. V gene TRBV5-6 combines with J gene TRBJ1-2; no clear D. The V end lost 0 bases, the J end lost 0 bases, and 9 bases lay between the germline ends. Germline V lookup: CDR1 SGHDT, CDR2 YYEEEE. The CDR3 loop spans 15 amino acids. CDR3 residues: CASSLVYSPNYGYTF. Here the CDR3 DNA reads TGTGCCAGCAGCTTGGTTTACAGCCCTAACTATGGCTACACCTTC.

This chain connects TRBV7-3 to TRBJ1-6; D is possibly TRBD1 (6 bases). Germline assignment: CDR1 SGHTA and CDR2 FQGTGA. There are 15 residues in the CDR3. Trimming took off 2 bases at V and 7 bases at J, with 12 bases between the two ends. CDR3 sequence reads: CASSLGGGVNSPLHF. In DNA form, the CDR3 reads TGTGCCAGCAGCTTAGGAGGGGGGGTAAATTCACCCCTCCACTTT. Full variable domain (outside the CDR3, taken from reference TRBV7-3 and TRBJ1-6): GAGVSQTPSNKVTEKGKYVELRCDPISGHTALYWYRQSLGQGPEFLIYFQGTGAADDSGLPNDRFFAVRPEGSVSTLKIQRTERGDSAVYLCASSLGGGVNSPLHFGNGTRLTVT.

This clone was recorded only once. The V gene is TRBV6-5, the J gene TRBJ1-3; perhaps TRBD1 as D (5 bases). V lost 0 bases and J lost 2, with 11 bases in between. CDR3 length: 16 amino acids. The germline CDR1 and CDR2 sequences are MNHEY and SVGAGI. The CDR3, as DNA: TGTGCCAGCAGTTACTCTTCCTCAGGGACTGGAAACACCATATATTTT. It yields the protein CASSYSSSGTGNTIYF.

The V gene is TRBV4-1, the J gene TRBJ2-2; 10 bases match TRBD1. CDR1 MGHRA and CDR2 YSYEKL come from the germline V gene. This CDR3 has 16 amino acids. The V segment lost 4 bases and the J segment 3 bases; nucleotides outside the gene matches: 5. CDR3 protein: CASSPRDRGYTGELFF. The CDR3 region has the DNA TGCGCCAGCAGCCCCCGGGACAGGGGATACACCGGGGAGCTGTTTTTT.

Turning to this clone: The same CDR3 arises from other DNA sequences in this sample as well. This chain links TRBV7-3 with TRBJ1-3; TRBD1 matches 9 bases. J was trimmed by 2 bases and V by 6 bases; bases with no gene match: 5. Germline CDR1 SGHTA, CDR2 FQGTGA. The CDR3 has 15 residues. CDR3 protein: CASSYRGQPGNTIYF. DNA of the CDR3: TGTGCCAGCAGTTACAGGGGGCAACCTGGAAACACCATATATTTT.

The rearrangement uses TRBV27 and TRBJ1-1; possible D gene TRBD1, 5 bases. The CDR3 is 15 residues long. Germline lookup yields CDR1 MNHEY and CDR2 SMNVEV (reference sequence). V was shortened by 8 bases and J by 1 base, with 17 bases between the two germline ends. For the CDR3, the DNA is TGTGCCAGCTGCCTCCGCGGGGGAGGGAACACTGAAGCTTTCTTT. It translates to CASCLRGGGNTEAFF.

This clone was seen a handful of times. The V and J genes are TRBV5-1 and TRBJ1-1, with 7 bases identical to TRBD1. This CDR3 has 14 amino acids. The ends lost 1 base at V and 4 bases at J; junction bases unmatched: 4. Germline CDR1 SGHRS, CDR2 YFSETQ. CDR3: CASSLTGVGTEAFF. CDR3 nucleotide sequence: TGCGCCAGCAGCTTGACAGGGGTAGGCACTGAAGCTTTCTTT.

CDR3 in DNA: TGCGCCAGCAGCCAGGCCAACTATGGCTACACCTTC. This translates into CASSQANYGYTF. The gene calls are TRBV4-1 and TRBJ1-2; D is undetermined. V shed 3 bases and J shed 2 bases, with 4 bases lying between them. The CDR3 totals 12 residues. Germline V lookup: CDR1 MGHRA, CDR2 YSYEKL.

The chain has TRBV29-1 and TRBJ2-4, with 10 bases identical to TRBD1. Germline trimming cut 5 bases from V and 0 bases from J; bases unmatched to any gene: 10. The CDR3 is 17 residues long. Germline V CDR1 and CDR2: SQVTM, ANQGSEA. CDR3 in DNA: TGCAGCGTTTTGGGGACAGGGGAGAGAGGAGCCAAAAACATTCAGTACTTC. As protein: CSVLGTGERGAKNIQYF.

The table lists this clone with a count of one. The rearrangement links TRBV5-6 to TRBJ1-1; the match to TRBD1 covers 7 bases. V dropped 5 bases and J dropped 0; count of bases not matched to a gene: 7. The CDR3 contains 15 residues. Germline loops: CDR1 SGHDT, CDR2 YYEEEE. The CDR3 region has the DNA TGTGCCAGCAGTTTTACCGGGACAGTGAACACTGAAGCTTTCTTT. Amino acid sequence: CASSFTGTVNTEAFF.

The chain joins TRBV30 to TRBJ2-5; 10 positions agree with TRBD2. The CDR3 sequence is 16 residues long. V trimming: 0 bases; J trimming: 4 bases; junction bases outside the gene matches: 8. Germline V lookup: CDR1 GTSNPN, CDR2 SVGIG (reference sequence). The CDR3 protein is CAWSVGAGGIGETQYF. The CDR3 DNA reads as TGTGCCTGGAGTGTTGGAGCGGGGGGGATCGGAGAGACCCAGTACTTC.

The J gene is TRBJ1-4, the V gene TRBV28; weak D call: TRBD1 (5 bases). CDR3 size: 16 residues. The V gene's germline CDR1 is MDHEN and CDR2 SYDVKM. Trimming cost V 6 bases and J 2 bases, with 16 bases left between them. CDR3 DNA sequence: TGTGCCAGCAGGGGTTATGGTCGGGGGACTAATGAAAAACTGTTTTTT. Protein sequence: CASRGYGRGTNEKLFF.

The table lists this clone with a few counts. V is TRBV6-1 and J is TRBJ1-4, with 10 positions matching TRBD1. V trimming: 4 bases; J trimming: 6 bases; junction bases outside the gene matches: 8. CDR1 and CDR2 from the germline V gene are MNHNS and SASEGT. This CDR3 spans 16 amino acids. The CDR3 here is CASSGGQGTRDEKLFF. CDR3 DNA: TGTGCCAGCAGTGGGGGACAGGGGACGAGGGATGAAAAACTGTTTTTT.

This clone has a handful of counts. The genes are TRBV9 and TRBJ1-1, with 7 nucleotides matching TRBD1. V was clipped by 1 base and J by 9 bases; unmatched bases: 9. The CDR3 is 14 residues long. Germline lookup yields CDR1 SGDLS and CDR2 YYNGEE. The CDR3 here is CASSVSTGVEKAFF. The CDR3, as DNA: TGTGCCAGCAGCGTATCTACAGGGGTTGAGAAAGCTTTCTTT.